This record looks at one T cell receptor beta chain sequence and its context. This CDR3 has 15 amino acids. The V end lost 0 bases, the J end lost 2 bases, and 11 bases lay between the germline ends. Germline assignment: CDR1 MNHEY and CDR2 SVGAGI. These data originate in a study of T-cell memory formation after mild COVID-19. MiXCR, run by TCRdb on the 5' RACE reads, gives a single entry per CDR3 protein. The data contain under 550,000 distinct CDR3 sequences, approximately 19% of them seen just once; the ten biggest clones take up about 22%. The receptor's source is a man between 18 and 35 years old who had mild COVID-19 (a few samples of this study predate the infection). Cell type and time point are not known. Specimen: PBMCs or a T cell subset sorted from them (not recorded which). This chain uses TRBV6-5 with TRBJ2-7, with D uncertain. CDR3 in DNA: TGTGCCAGCAGTTACTCGGGTTCTGAAACCTACGAGCAGTACTTC. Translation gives CASSYSGSETYEQYF.